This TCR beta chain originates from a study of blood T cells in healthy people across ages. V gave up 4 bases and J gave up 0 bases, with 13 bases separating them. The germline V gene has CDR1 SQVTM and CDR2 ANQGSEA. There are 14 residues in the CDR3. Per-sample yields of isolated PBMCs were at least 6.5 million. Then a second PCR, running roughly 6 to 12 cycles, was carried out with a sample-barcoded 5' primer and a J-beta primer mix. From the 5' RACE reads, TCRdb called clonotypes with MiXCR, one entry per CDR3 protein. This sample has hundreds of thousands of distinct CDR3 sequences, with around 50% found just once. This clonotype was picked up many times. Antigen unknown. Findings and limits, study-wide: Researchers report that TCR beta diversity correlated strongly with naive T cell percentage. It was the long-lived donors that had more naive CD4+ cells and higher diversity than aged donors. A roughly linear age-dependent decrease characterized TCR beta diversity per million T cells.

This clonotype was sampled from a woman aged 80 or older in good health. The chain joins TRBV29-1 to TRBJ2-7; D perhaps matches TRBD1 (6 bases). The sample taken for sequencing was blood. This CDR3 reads CSVGRAGVSYEQYF. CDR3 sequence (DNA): TGCAGCGTTGGCCGTGCAGGGGTCTCCTACGAGCAGTACTTC.